These 13 T cell receptor beta chains were sequenced from one sample in a study of cytomegalovirus exposure and HLA in healthy donors. Primers included in the PCR were 60 Vbeta and 13 Jbeta primers. Clones were read by immunoSEQ multiplex PCR, and TCRdb kept only the in-frame ones, dropping some. The data show 150,000 to 200,000 clones, with 84% seen just once and around 4.9% held by the top ten. Material for sequencing was PBMCs. The origin of the receptors is a girl between 10 and 17 years old in good health and CMV-seropositive.

With regard to this clone: Distinct nucleotide sequences in the sample also encode this CDR3. The J gene is TRBJ1-1, the V gene TRBV30; TRBD1 matches at 9 bases. Trimming cost V 3 bases and J 1 base; bases outside gene matches: 3. Germline CDR1 reads GTSNPN; CDR2 reads SVGIG (reference sequence). This CDR3 region has 14 residues. The DNA for the CDR3 is TGTGCCTGGAGGGACAGGGGAAGGAACACTGAAGCTTTCTTT. Translation: CAWRDRGRNTEAFF.

The chain combines TRBV6-1 with TRBJ1-3, with 7 bases aligning to TRBD1. CDR3 length equals 14 residues. The V gene end was trimmed by 7 bases and the J gene end by 2 bases; junction bases not matched to a gene: 5. Per the germline V gene, CDR1 is MNHNS and CDR2 is SASEGT. The CDR3: CASMRQGTGNTIYF. The CDR3 region has the DNA TGTGCCAGCATGCGACAGGGTACTGGAAACACCATATATTTT.

The chain combines TRBV18 with TRBJ2-7; the D gene is possibly TRBD1 (5 bases). This CDR3 has 16 residues. V gave up 0 bases and J gave up 3 bases, with 15 bases separating them. The germline V gene has CDR1 KGHSH and CDR2 LQKENI. CDR3 in amino acids: CASSPPGQGPYYEQYF. As DNA, the CDR3 is TGTGCCAGCTCACCACCGGGGCAGGGTCCCTACTACGAGCAGTACTTC.

The gene calls are TRBV11-3 and TRBJ2-4; TRBD1 might be the D (6 bases). CDR1 and CDR2 (germline): SGHNT, YENEEA. V was pared by 4 bases and J by 7 bases, with 11 bases between. The CDR3 is made up of 13 amino acids. CDR3 sequence reads: CASSWGTSNIQYF. As DNA, the CDR3 is TGTGCCAGCAGCTGGGGGACATCTAACATTCAGTACTTC.

The chain recombines TRBV5-4 with TRBJ2-1; TRBD2 matches at 11 bases. CDR3 size: 14 residues. Trimming cost V 5 bases and J 6 bases; bases outside gene matches: 4. CDR1 SGHNT and CDR2 YYREEE come from the germline V gene (reference sequence). The CDR3 DNA sequence: TGTGCCAGCAGATTAGCGGGGGGGGCCAATGAGCAGTTCTTC. Encoded protein: CASRLAGGANEQFF.

Regarding this clone: The junction departs from the called germline gene at one end, perhaps through a read error. Written as DNA, the CDR3 is TGTGCCGGCTCACCAAAGGACAGACGGGAAATCTATGGCTACACCTTC. This translates into CAGSPKDRREIYGYTF. V is TRBV18 and J is TRBJ1-2; TRBD1 might be the D (6 bases). Germline values: CDR1 KGHSH, CDR2 LQKENI. The CDR3 has 16 amino acids.

The chain links TRBV14 to TRBJ2-1, with TRBD2 matching 9 bases. The CDR3 sequence is 16 residues long. Germline assignment: CDR1 SGHDN and CDR2 FVKESK. The J segment lost 4 bases and the V segment lost 1 base, leaving 5 bases of the junction unmatched. The CDR3 region is CASSQVPAGGYNEQFF. CDR3 DNA: TGTGCCAGCAGCCAAGTACCAGCGGGGGGTTACAATGAGCAGTTCTTC.

V and J are TRBV11-1 and TRBJ1-2; TRBD1 agrees at 7 bases. The V gene's germline CDR1 is SGHAT and CDR2 FQDESV (reference sequence). With V trimmed by 5 bases and J by 7 bases, 13 bases remained unmatched. The CDR3 covers 15 residues. The CDR3 sequence is CASSGSGTEFVGYTF. The CDR3 DNA sequence: TGTGCCAGCAGCGGGTCCGGGACAGAGTTTGTTGGCTACACCTTC. Together with reference TRBV11-1 and TRBJ1-2, the CDR3 gives the full variable domain: EAEVAQSPRYKITEKSQAVAFWCDPISGHATLYWYRQILGQGPELLVQFQDESVVDDSQLPKDRFSAERLKGVDSTLKIQPAELGDSAMYLCASSGSGTEFVGYTFGSGTRLTVV.

The rearrangement joins TRBV28 to TRBJ2-5; the D gene is possibly TRBD2 (6 bases). Per the germline V gene, CDR1 is MDHEN and CDR2 is SYDVKM. CDR3 length equals 17 residues. V was trimmed by 3 bases and J by 2 bases, leaving 19 bases between them. The CDR3 sequence is CASSLFFRGRDQETQYF. CDR3 in DNA: TGTGCCAGCAGTTTGTTTTTTCGGGGGAGAGATCAAGAGACCCAGTACTTC.

Written as DNA, the CDR3 is TGTGCCAGCAGTGTAGGGGGACAGGCCTATGGGGGCTACACCTTC. The encoded protein is CASSVGGQAYGGYTF. J is TRBJ1-2 and V is TRBV6-1; 8 nucleotides align to TRBD1. V was clipped by 4 bases and J by 8 bases; unmatched bases: 12. The V gene's germline CDR1 is MNHNS and CDR2 SASEGT. There are 15 residues in the CDR3.

The V call is TRBV11-1, the J call TRBJ2-5; D is ambiguous. In germline, CDR1 is SGHAT, CDR2 FQDESV (reference sequence). The V end lost 1 base, the J end lost 6 bases, and 6 bases lay between the germline ends. The CDR3 runs to 12 residues. The CDR3 region is CASSLERQTQYF. Written as DNA, the CDR3 is TGTGCCAGCAGCTTAGAGCGACAGACCCAGTACTTC. Combining the CDR3 with reference TRBV11-1 and TRBJ2-5 gives the whole variable domain EAEVAQSPRYKITEKSQAVAFWCDPISGHATLYWYRQILGQGPELLVQFQDESVVDDSQLPKDRFSAERLKGVDSTLKIQPAELGDSAMYLCASSLERQTQYFGPGTRLLVL.

V and J are TRBV6-5 and TRBJ1-2; 7 nucleotides line up with TRBD1. The CDR3 contains 14 residues. J gave up 3 bases and V 6 bases, and 7 bases lay outside the gene matches. Per the germline V gene, CDR1 is MNHEY and CDR2 is SVGAGI. The CDR3 loop reads CASRKTGKDYGYTF. CDR3 DNA sequence: TGTGCCAGCAGAAAGACAGGGAAGGACTATGGCTACACCTTC.

V is TRBV19 and J is TRBJ2-1; D gene uncertain. From germline, CDR1 is LNHDA and CDR2 SQIVND (reference sequence). CDR3 size: 12 residues. The V end was cut by 6 bases, the J end by 3 bases, with 6 bases between. CDR3 amino acids: CASRISYNEQFF. For the CDR3, the DNA is TGTGCCAGTAGAATCAGCTACAATGAGCAGTTCTTC.